This T cell receptor (beta chain) originates from a study of regulatory T cells in long-lasting Graves disease. The sample's time point: persistent/refractory GD, antithyroid drugs over 5 years with positive TRAb. RNA isolated from PBMCs was used to make the TCR library. This clonotype has a count of ten or more. TCR beta libraries were built with iRepertoire HTBI primers and Arm-PCR of CDR3 regions. TCRdb ran MiXCR on the multiplex PCR reads and lists one entry per CDR3 protein. The table shows 600,000 to 800,000 distinct CDR3 sequences, with roughly 30% occurring only once. This TCR was recovered from a female donor with Graves disease. Sequences were derived from peripheral blood mononuclear cells (PBMCs), sampled when the disease was refractory, from a patient treated with antithyroid drugs.

The chain's CDR3 is CASSPPDRSSGAFF. The CDR3 DNA reads TGTGCCAGCAGTCCCCCCGATAGATCCTCCGGAGCTTTCTTT. The chain has TRBV28 and TRBJ1-1; D unclear. Germline V lookup: CDR1 MDHEN, CDR2 SYDVKM. The CDR3 loop spans 14 amino acids. V was shortened by 5 bases and J by 10 bases, with 20 bases between the two germline ends.